Shown below are 11 T cell receptor beta chains from a single sample sequenced in a study of beta chain features in type 1 diabetes. Overall study results and limits: A moderate, significant TCRB CDR3 shortening appeared in type 1 diabetes across four CD4+ subsets.

Antigen specificity for these receptors is unknown. All of the isolated RNA was reverse transcribed, so expressed TCRB transcripts were sequenced. The table came from immunoSEQ multiplex PCR; TCRdb's copy has only in-frame clones and leaves some out. This repertoire shows hundreds of thousands of clones, over 12% found once; its top ten account for roughly 0.04%. The specimen was naive CD4+ T cells from blood. Receptor source: a man between 18 and 29 years old with type 1 diabetes.

This chain uses TRBV25-1 with TRBJ2-6; the match to TRBD1 covers 7 bases. CDR3 length: 17 residues. Germline V gives CDR1 MGHDK, CDR2 SYGVNS. The V segment lost 7 bases and the J segment 1 base; nucleotides outside the gene matches: 10. The CDR3 DNA sequence: TGTGCCAGCACCCCCCGACAGGGCTTGTCTGGGGCCAACGTCCTGACTTTC. Protein product: CASTPRQGLSGANVLTF.

This clone has just a few counts. The chain joins TRBV5-1 to TRBJ2-2; D unresolved. This CDR3 is 14 amino acids long. Per the germline V gene, CDR1 is SGHRS and CDR2 is YFSETQ. V lost 2 bases to trimming and J lost 7 bases, with 12 bases between them. The CDR3 bases are TGCGCCAGCAGCTTTCCGACATTCGGCGGGGAGCTGTTTTTT. Amino acids: CASSFPTFGGELFF.

This clone was seen a few times. This chain uses TRBV11-3 with TRBJ2-7, with D possibly TRBD1 on 6 matching bases. The V gene lost 5 bases and the J gene lost 0 bases, with 11 bases spanning the gap. Looked up from germline, CDR1 is SGHNT and CDR2 is YENEEA. The CDR3 runs to 14 residues. CDR3 in amino acids: CASSPGQSSYEQYF. CDR3 in DNA: TGTGCCAGCAGCCCAGGACAGTCCTCCTACGAGCAGTACTTC.

This clone was seen more than once but under ten times. The chain uses TRBV10-3 and TRBJ2-5; the match to TRBD1 covers 9 bases. Germline V gives CDR1 ENHRY, CDR2 SYGVKD. CDR3 length equals 15 residues. Losses at the gene ends were 5 bases for V and 1 base for J; bases not matched to a gene: 5. CDR3 sequence (DNA): TGTGCCATCAGTCCCTACAGGGGGCCCCAAGAGACCCAGTACTTC. The encoded protein is CAISPYRGPQETQYF.

This clone has only a few counts. The V and J genes are TRBV28 and TRBJ1-1; D is unclear. V was trimmed by 5 bases and J by 1 base, leaving 8 bases between them. The V gene's germline CDR1 is MDHEN and CDR2 SYDVKM. The CDR3 extends over 13 amino acids. CDR3 nucleotide sequence: TGTGCCAGCAGTCCCTGGGGGAACACTGAAGCTTTCTTT. The encoded protein is CASSPWGNTEAFF.

This clone showed up just a few times. V usage is TRBV4-3 and J usage is TRBJ1-4; perhaps TRBD1 as D (5 bases). The V gene's germline CDR1 is LGHNA and CDR2 YSLEER. V was trimmed by 3 bases and J by 5 bases, leaving 19 bases between them. This CDR3 contains 17 residues. CDR3 coding DNA: TGCGCCAGCAGCCAGAATCCAGTGGGGGAGACCAATGAAAAACTGTTTTTT. Protein sequence: CASSQNPVGETNEKLFF.

V usage is TRBV7-2 and J usage is TRBJ1-2; TRBD1 agrees at 9 bases. V lost 4 bases and J lost 8; bases outside the gene matches: 11. CDR3 length equals 15 residues. Germline V gene sequence: CDR1 SGHTA, CDR2 FQGNSA. The CDR3: CASSSPDRGQGGYTF. CDR3 sequence (DNA): TGTGCCAGCAGCTCCCCGGACAGGGGCCAGGGAGGCTACACCTTC.

This clone was seen more than once but under ten times. This chain joins TRBV28 and TRBJ2-7; D perhaps matches TRBD2 (5 bases). The CDR3 runs 14 residues. Trimming left V 2 bases short and J 3 bases short, with 11 bases between. The germline CDR1 and CDR2 sequences are MDHEN and SYDVKM. Written as DNA, the CDR3 is TGTGCCAGCAGTTTACGCAAAGAGGGCTACGAGCAGTACTTC. Its translation: CASSLRKEGYEQYF.

The gene calls are TRBV4-2 and TRBJ1-6, with TRBD1 matching over 7 bases. J was trimmed by 10 bases and V by 0 bases; bases with no gene match: 3. Germline CDR1 is LGHNA and CDR2 is YNFKEQ. The CDR3 length is 14 residues. This CDR3 reads CASSQETGESPLHF. CDR3 DNA: TGTGCCAGCAGCCAAGAAACAGGGGAATCACCCCTCCACTTT.

With respect to this clone: Other nucleotide sequences in the sample specify the same CDR3. This chain links TRBV9 with TRBJ2-1, with 10 bases fitting TRBD2. Germline V gene lookup returns CDR1 SGDLS and CDR2 YYNGEE. V gave up 0 bases and J gave up 6 bases; unmatched junction bases: 3. CDR3 length: 15 amino acids. Written as DNA, the CDR3 is TGTGCCAGCAGCGTAGAGACTAGCGGGTCCAATGAGCAGTTCTTC. Translated: CASSVETSGSNEQFF.

This chain uses TRBV7-9 with TRBJ1-4, with 7 bases that match TRBD1. Germline V gene lookup returns CDR1 SEHNR and CDR2 FQNEAQ (reference sequence). The CDR3 sequence is 15 residues long. V shed 6 bases, J shed 5 bases, and the junction held 9 bases outside the gene matches. The chain's CDR3 is CASRPSGTANEKLFF. The DNA for the CDR3 is TGTGCCAGCAGACCCTCCGGGACAGCAAATGAAAAACTGTTTTTT.